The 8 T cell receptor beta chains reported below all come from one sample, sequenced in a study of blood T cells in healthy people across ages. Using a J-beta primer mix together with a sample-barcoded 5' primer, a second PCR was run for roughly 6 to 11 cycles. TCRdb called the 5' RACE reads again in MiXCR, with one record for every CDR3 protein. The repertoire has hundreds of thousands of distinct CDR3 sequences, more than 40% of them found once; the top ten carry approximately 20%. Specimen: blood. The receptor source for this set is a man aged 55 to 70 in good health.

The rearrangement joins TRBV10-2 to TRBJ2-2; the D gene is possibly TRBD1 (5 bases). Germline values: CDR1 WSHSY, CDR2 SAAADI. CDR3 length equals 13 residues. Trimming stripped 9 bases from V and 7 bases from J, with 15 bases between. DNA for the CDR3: TGCGCCAGTTTTGGTGGGGCTGGCGGGGAGCTGTTTTTT. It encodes CASFGGAGGELFF.

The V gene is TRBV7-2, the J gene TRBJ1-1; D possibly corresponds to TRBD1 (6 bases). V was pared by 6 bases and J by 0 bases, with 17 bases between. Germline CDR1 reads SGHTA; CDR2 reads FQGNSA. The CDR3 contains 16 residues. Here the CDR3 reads CASRRTGLGVNTEAFF. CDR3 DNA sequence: TGTGCCAGCAGACGAACAGGGTTGGGGGTGAACACTGAAGCTTTCTTT.

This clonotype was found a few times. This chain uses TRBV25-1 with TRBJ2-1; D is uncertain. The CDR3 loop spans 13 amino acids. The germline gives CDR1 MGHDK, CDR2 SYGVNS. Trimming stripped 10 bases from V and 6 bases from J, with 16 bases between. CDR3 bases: TGTGCCACGAGTTTCTGGGCAGCCAATGAGCAGTTCTTC. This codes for CATSFWAANEQFF.

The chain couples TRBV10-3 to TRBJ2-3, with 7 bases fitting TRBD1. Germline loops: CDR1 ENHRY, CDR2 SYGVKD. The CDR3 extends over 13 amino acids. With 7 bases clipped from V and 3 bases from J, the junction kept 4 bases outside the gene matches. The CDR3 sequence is CAIMETGTDTQYF. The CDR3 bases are TGTGCCATCATGGAGACAGGGACAGATACGCAGTATTTT.

The chain's CDR3 is CASSPVGAGGFSYEQYF. The CDR3 bases are TGTGCCAGCAGTCCCGTCGGGGCGGGAGGCTTCTCCTACGAGCAGTACTTC. The chain combines TRBV28 with TRBJ2-7; 8 bases agree with TRBD2. The CDR3 covers 17 residues. V shed 5 bases and J 0 bases; nucleotides not matched to a gene: 12. Germline values: CDR1 MDHEN, CDR2 SYDVKM.

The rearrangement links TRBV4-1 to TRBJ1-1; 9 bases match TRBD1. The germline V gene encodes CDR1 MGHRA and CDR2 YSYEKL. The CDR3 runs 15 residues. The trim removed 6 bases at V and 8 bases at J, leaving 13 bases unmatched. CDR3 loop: CASRQLPGQGLEAFF. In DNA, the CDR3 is TGCGCCAGCAGACAACTACCCGGACAGGGGTTAGAAGCTTTCTTT.

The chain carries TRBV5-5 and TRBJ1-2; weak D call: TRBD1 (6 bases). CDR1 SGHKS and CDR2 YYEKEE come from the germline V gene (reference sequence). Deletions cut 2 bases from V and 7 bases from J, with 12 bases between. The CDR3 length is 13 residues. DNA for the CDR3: TGTGCCAGCAGCTTACAGGGTTCTACTGGCTACACCTTC. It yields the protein CASSLQGSTGYTF.

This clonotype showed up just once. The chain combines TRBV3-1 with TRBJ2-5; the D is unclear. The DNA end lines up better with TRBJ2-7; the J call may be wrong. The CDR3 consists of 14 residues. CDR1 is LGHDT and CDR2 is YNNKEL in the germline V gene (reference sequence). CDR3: CASSRKTYNYEQYF. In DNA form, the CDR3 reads TGTGCCAGCAGCCGAAAGACATATAACTACGAGCAGTACTTC.